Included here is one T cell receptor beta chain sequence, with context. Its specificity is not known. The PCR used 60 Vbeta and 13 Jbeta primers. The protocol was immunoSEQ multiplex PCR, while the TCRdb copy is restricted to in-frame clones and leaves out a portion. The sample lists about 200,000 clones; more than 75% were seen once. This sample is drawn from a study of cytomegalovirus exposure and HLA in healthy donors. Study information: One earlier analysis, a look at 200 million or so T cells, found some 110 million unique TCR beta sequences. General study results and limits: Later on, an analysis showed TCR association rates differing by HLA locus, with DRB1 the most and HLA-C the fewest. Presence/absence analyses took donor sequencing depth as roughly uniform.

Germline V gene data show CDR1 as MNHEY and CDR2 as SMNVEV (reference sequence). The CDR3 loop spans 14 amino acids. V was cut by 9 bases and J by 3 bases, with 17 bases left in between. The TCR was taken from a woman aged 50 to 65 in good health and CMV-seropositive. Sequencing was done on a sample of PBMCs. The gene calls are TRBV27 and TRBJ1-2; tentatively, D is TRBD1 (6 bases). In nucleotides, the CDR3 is TGTGCCAGTAACCCGGGGAAGGGGGACTATGGCTACACCTTC. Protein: CASNPGKGDYGYTF.